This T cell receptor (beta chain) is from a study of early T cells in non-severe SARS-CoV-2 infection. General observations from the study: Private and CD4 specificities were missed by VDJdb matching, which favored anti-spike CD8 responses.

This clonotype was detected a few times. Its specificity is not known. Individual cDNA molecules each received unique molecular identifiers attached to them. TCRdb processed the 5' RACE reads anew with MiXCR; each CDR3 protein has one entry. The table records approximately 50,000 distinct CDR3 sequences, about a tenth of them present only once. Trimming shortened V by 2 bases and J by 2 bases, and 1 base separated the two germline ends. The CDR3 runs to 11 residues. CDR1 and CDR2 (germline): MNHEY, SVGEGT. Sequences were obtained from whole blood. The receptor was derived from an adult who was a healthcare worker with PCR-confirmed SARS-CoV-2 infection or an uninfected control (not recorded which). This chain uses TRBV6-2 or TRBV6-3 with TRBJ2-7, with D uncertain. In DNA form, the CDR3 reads TGTGCCAGCAGTTACGCCTACGAGCAGTACTTC. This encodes CASSYAYEQYF.